This TCR beta chain is drawn from a study of T cell responses to AZD1222 COVID-19 vaccine. Findings and caveats of the study: It was only after the peak T cell response that any repertoires were sampled. Unmutated variant regions are reportedly targeted by nearly half of spike-specific TCRs.

Remarks on this clone: Antigen unknown.

Profiled with immunoSEQ multiplex PCR; TCRdb holds only in-frame clones, not every one. Here the sample spans about 160,000 clones, 90% being singletons. The CDR3 extends over 13 amino acids. V lost 2 bases and J lost 6; bases outside the gene matches: 3. Looked up from germline, CDR1 is MNHEY and CDR2 is SVGEGT. This TCR was recovered from an adult in good health. The rearrangement links TRBV6-2 or TRBV6-3 to TRBJ1-2; TRBD1 aligns across 7 bases. The sequencing used peripheral blood, collected on day 0 of AZD1222 vaccination. The CDR3 reads CASSYPQGNGYTF. In DNA form, the CDR3 reads TGTGCCAGCAGTTACCCACAGGGGAATGGCTACACCTTC.